The entry below describes one T cell receptor (beta chain). Its target is unknown. This sample was included in a study of cytomegalovirus exposure and HLA in healthy donors. Study summary: The 110 or so validation repertoires used the same platform as the roughly 670 first-cohort repertoires, a later analysis reported.

These donors were members of the roughly 110-subject validation cohort, a group separate from the approximately 670-subject first cohort. Produced via immunoSEQ multiplex PCR; TCRdb's table is partial and in-frame only. The table includes 130,000 to 150,000 clones, roughly 88% detected once. This CDR3 has 15 amino acids. The ends were cut back, 4 bases at V and 8 bases at J, with 20 bases in the middle. In germline, CDR1 is SQVTM, CDR2 ANQGSEA. Findings and limits, study-wide: A subsequent analysis found that TCR clusters from the first cohort also tended to co-occur in the 90 to 150 validation repertoires, with roughly 95% of cluster scores above 0. Overall, approximately 150 TCR beta chains were annotated as cytomegalovirus-associated.

The chain has TRBV29-1 and TRBJ1-4, with TRBD1 as a possible D gene (5 bases). The specimen sequenced was PBMCs. This receptor was identified in a woman aged 18-30 years in good health and CMV-seropositive. The CDR3 coding sequence is TGCAGCGTTGCCGCCTGGGACTCAGGGACCGAAAAACTGTTTTTT. This gives the protein CSVAAWDSGTEKLFF.